Below, 11 T cell receptor beta chains from the same sample are listed, as sequenced in a study of radiotherapy plus CTLA-4 blockade in lung cancer. Some clones are missing from TCRdb's copy, which holds only in-frame ones; the method was immunoSEQ multiplex PCR. The table records 70,000 to 90,000 clones, more than 80% of them present only once. This specimen was peripheral blood, taken from a patient treated with radiotherapy plus ipilimumab. All receptors come from a human donor with non-small cell lung cancer who had stable disease on radiotherapy plus ipilimumab.

The chain is built from TRBV7-3 and TRBJ1-1, with 8 bases matching TRBD1. This CDR3 is built from 15 residues. Germline trimming cut 5 bases from V and 5 bases from J; bases unmatched to any gene: 10. Germline V gene data show CDR1 as SGHTA and CDR2 as FQGTGA. CDR3 protein: CASSRIVRGQTEAFF. CDR3 nucleotides: TGTGCCAGCAGCCGCATCGTCAGGGGGCAGACTGAAGCTTTCTTT.

This chain connects TRBV2 to TRBJ2-1; TRBD2 matches at 11 bases. J was trimmed by 8 bases and V by 5 bases; bases with no gene match: 11. Germline V gene data show CDR1 as SNHLY and CDR2 as FYNNEI. The CDR3 length is 16 residues. DNA for the CDR3: TGTGCCAGCAGTACCCTTAGCGGGAGGGCCCTCGATGAGCAGTTCTTC. This sequence encodes CASSTLSGRALDEQFF.

V usage is TRBV28 and J usage is TRBJ1-5; D might be TRBD1 (6 bases). Germline lookup yields CDR1 MDHEN and CDR2 SYDVKM. Trimming left V 2 bases short and J 0 bases short, with 17 bases between. This CDR3 is 18 amino acids long. In nucleotides, the CDR3 is TGTGCCAGCAGTTTAGGGAGGGGGAAGTTGCATAGCAATCAGCCCCAGCATTTT. Translated: CASSLGRGKLHSNQPQHF.

J is TRBJ1-2 and V is TRBV18; TRBD1 matches 11 bases. The CDR3 covers 16 residues. CDR1 is KGHSH and CDR2 is LQKENI in the germline V gene. With 3 bases clipped from V and 7 bases from J, the junction kept 10 bases outside the gene matches. CDR3 region: CASSPKRDRGSSGYTF. DNA of the CDR3: TGTGCCAGCTCACCCAAGAGGGACAGGGGGTCCTCTGGCTACACCTTC.

This clone has only one observation. The chain uses TRBV11-3 and TRBJ2-7, with 7 bases identical to TRBD1. CDR1 and CDR2 from the germline V gene are SGHNT and YENEEA. The CDR3 is 18 amino acids. The V segment lost 1 base and the J segment 4 bases; nucleotides outside the gene matches: 16. In DNA, the CDR3 is TGTGCCAGCAGCTTAGCAGGGACAGCGTGGCTAACCCGTTACGAGCAGTACTTC. Protein sequence: CASSLAGTAWLTRYEQYF.

This chain uses TRBV7-3 with TRBJ1-1, with D perhaps matching TRBD1 (5 bases). Germline-derived CDR1 and CDR2 are SGHTA and FQGTGA. V lost 5 bases to trimming and J lost 5 bases, with 15 bases between them. The length of the CDR3 is 14 residues. The CDR3 region is CASSIDSKLTEAFF. The CDR3 nucleotides read TGTGCCAGCAGCATCGACAGTAAACTAACTGAAGCTTTCTTT. Full variable domain (outside the CDR3, taken from reference TRBV7-3 and TRBJ1-1): GAGVSQTPSNKVTEKGKYVELRCDPISGHTALYWYRQSLGQGPEFLIYFQGTGAADDSGLPNDRFFAVRPEGSVSTLKIQRTERGDSAVYLCASSIDSKLTEAFFGQGTRLTVV.

V and J are TRBV11-3 and TRBJ2-2; the match to TRBD2 covers 9 bases. This CDR3 region has 20 residues. V lost 0 bases and J lost 5; bases outside the gene matches: 16. CDR1 SGHNT and CDR2 YENEEA come from the germline V gene. CDR3 sequence reads: CASSLERWLAGPEGTGELFF. The CDR3 nucleotides read TGTGCCAGCAGCTTAGAGAGATGGCTAGCGGGGCCGGAGGGGACCGGGGAGCTGTTTTTT.

V gene TRBV27 combines with J gene TRBJ2-1, with TRBD1 matching 7 bases. The CDR3 is made up of 14 amino acids. Trimming at V came to 3 bases and at J to 10 bases, leaving 9 bases not matched to a gene. The germline V gene encodes CDR1 MNHEY and CDR2 SMNVEV (reference sequence). The CDR3 protein is CASSFNELTGEQFF. In DNA form, the CDR3 reads TGTGCCAGCAGTTTTAATGAGTTGACAGGGGAGCAGTTCTTC.

This clone was seen a handful of times. The chain links TRBV11-3 to TRBJ2-6; D possibly corresponds to TRBD2 (6 bases). This CDR3 spans 17 amino acids. CDR1 and CDR2 (germline): SGHNT, YENEEA. V lost 4 bases and J 3 bases, leaving 16 bases between the germline ends. The CDR3 protein is CASSSLRLRDGANVLTF. CDR3 nucleotides: TGTGCCAGCAGCTCCCTAAGATTGCGGGATGGGGCCAACGTCCTGACTTTC. The full variable domain, completed using reference TRBV11-3 and TRBJ2-6, is EAGVVQSPRYKIIEKKQPVAFWCNPISGHNTLYWYLQNLGQGPELLIRYENEEAVDDSQLPKDRFSAERLKGVDSTLKIQPAELGDSAVYLCASSSLRLRDGANVLTFGAGSRLTVL.

This clone has only a few counts. The rearrangement uses TRBV9 and TRBJ2-2; the D is unclear. V was clipped by 6 bases and J by 0 bases, with 15 bases between them. This CDR3 contains 16 residues. CDR1 and CDR2 (germline): SGDLS, YYNGEE. CDR3 nucleotides: TGTGCCAGCACCGCCGCGATAGACACGAACACCGGGGAGCTGTTTTTT. Translation gives CASTAAIDTNTGELFF.

This chain joins TRBV6-4 and TRBJ1-2; TRBD1 matches at 9 bases. The CDR3 is 14 residues long. Germline values: CDR1 MRHNA, CDR2 SNTAGT. The ends lost 4 bases at V and 7 bases at J; junction bases unmatched: 7. CDR3: CASSVQGAQGGYTF. The CDR3 DNA reads as TGTGCCAGCAGTGTACAGGGGGCGCAAGGTGGCTACACCTTC.